This T cell receptor beta chain is drawn from a study of blood T cell repertoires in COVID-19. Study-level background: Some COVID-19 samples were acute and others convalescent; all came from the United States, Italy and Spain. T cells, B-cell-depleted T cells, or PBMCs provided the cDNA or gDNA that served as material.

The CDR3 is 16 amino acids. Unmatched junction bases numbered 8, after V lost 5 bases and J lost 3 bases. Germline-derived CDR1 and CDR2 are LNHNV and YYDKDF (reference sequence). In the original processing: Reference gene primer amplification gave nucleated cell count estimates. Assay: immunoSEQ multiplex PCR; the TCRdb copy retains only in-frame clones and omits some. The V and J calls and the clone size are those of that table, but D and trimming were determined from the DNA. Of 120,000 to 150,000 clones listed, roughly 84% are singletons. The rearrangement links TRBV15 to TRBJ2-1; 9 bases agree with TRBD1. Source material: peripheral blood. This receptor was obtained from a woman between 45 and 60 years old in a cohort sampled during active or convalescent COVID-19. CDR3 in DNA: TGTGCCACCAGCTGGAGTGGGGGACAGGGCTACAATGAGCAGTTCTTC. It codes for CATSWSGGQGYNEQFF.